The entry below gives a single T cell receptor beta chain sequence along with its context. These data are taken from a study of identical twins. J lost 3 bases, V lost 0 bases, and 7 bases had no gene match. This CDR3 has 17 amino acids. CDR1 is SGHTA and CDR2 is FQGNSA in the germline V gene. TCRdb passed the 5' RACE reads through MiXCR, listing each CDR3 protein once. Of approximately 300,000 distinct CDR3 sequences listed, less than 9.5% are singletons. These data also featured in a second study, about yellow fever vaccine responses in identical twins.

J is TRBJ2-3 and V is TRBV7-2, with TRBD2 matching over 9 bases. Sequenced material: CD8+ T cells sorted from blood. The sequence derives from a woman under 30 in good health. This CDR3 reads CASSLARSSGNTDTQYF. The CDR3 DNA reads TGTGCCAGCAGCTTAGCTAGGTCTAGCGGGAATACAGATACGCAGTATTTT.